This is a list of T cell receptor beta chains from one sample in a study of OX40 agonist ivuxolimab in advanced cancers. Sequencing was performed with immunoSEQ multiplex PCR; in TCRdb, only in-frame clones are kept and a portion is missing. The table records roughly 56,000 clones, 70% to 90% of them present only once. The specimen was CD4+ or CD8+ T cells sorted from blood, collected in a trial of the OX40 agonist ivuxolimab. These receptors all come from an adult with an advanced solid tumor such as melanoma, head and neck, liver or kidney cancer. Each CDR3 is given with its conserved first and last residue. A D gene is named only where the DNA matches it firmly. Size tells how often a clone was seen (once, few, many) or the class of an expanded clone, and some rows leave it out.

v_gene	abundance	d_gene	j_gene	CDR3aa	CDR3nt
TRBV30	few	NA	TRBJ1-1	CAGEEQMNTEAFF	TGTGCCGGCGAGGAACAGATGAACACTGAAGCTTTCTTT
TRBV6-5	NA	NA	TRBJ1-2	CASSYSAGLSYGYTF	TGTGCCAGCAGTTACTCGGCAGGGCTAAGCTATGGCTACACCTTC
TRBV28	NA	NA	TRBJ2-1	CASSGYGSSYNEQFF	TGTGCCAGCAGTGGGTACGGGAGCTCCTACAATGAGCAGTTCTTC
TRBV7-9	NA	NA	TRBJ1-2	CASSSEVSAGAYGYTF	TGTGCCAGCAGCTCTGAGGTGTCGGCAGGGGCGTATGGCTACACCTTC
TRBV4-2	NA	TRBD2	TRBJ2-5	CASTPTSGGRGETQYF	TGTGCCAGCACCCCGACTAGCGGGGGCCGGGGAGAGACCCAGTACTTC
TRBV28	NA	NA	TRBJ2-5	CASRDENREETQYF	TGTGCCAGCAGGGACGAGAACCGGGAAGAGACCCAGTACTTC
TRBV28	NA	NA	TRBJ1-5	CASSWGNRNQPQHF	TGTGCCAGCAGTTGGGGCAATCGGAATCAGCCCCAGCATTTT
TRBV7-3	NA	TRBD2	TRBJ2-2	CASSLAGAGELFF	TGTGCCAGCAGCCTAGCGGGAGCCGGGGAGCTGTTTTTT
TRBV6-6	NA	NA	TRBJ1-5	CAASTGFEGQPQHF	TGTGCCGCATCAACAGGGTTTGAGGGGCAGCCCCAGCATTTT
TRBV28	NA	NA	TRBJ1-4	CAASPKGEKLFF	TGTGCAGCGTCCCCCAAAGGTGAAAAACTGTTTTTT
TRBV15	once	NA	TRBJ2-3	CATSPRQVRTDTQYF	TGTGCCACCAGCCCCCGGCAGGTTCGAACAGATACGCAGTATTTT
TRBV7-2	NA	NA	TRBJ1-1	CASSLDQPVNSKAFF	TGTGCCAGCAGCCTAGACCAGCCAGTTAATTCCAAAGCTTTCTTT
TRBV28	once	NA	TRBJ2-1	CASSLPPGHLGGGSYNEQFF	TGTGCCAGCAGTCTCCCCCCGGGACATCTGGGGGGAGGCTCCTACAATGAGCAGTTCTTC
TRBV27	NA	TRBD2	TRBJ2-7	CASSPAGGYEQYF	TGTGCCAGCAGTCCTGCGGGGGGCTACGAGCAGTACTTC
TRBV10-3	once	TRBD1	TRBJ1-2	CAISESQGTGITYGYTF	TGTGCCATCAGTGAGTCGCAAGGGACAGGGATTACCTATGGCTACACCTTC
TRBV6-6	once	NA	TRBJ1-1	CASSSQAVGTEAFF	TGTGCCAGCAGTTCCCAGGCGGTTGGCACTGAAGCTTTCTTT
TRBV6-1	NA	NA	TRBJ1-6	CASSGTDNSPLHF	TGTGCCAGCAGTGGCACAGACAATTCACCCCTCCACTTT
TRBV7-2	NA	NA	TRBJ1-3	CASSLNGATSGNTIYF	TGTGCCAGCAGCTTAAATGGGGCCACCTCTGGAAACACCATATATTTT
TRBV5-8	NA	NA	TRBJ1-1	CASSLAGRSAFF	TGTGCCAGCAGCTTAGCGGGGCGGTCGGCTTTCTTT
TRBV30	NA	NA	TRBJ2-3	CAWNRIYTDTQYF	TGTGCCTGGAATAGGATTTACACAGATACGCAGTATTTT
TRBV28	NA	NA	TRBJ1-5	CASSLLAGDQHF	TGTGCCAGCAGTTTATTGGCAGGGGACCAGCATTTT
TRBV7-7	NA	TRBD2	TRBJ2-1	CASSTGLAPSEQFF	TGTGCCAGCAGCACTGGACTAGCCCCCAGTGAGCAGTTCTTC
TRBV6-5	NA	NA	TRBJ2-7	CASSYDGSYEQYF	TGTGCCAGCAGTTACGACGGTTCCTACGAGCAGTACTTC
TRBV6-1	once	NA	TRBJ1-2	CAGSMGQDYGYTF	TGTGCCGGCAGTATGGGGCAGGACTATGGCTACACCTTC
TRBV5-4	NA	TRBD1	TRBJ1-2	CASSLPGQANYGYTF	TGTGCCAGCAGCTTGCCGGGACAGGCGAACTATGGCTACACCTTC
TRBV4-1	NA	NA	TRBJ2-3	CASSPTGADTQYF	TGCGCCAGCAGCCCGACAGGCGCAGATACGCAGTATTTT
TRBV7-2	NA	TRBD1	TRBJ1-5	CASSFRTGMGQPQHF	TGTGCCAGCAGCTTCCGGACAGGGATGGGTCAGCCCCAGCATTTT
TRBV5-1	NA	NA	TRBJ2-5	CASSLGRVETQYF	TGCGCCAGCAGCTTGGGCAGGGTCGAGACCCAGTACTTC
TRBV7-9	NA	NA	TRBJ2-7	CASSGPDREPFSYEQYF	TGTGCCAGCAGCGGACCGGACAGAGAACCCTTCTCCTACGAGCAGTACTTC
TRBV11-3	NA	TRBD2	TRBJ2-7	CASSPGGSTYEQYF	TGTGCCAGCAGCCCCGGCGGGAGCACCTACGAGCAGTACTTC